The next 8 T cell receptor beta chains were all read from a single sample in a study of beta chain features in type 1 diabetes (dated by TCRdb to the late 2010s). General study outcomes and caveats: In all four CD4+ subsets, TCRB CDR3 length was moderately but significantly shorter in type 1 diabetes patients.

No antigen has been identified for these receptors. The method behind the library was the immunoSEQ multiplex PCR assay. The entire isolated RNA was reverse transcribed using the High Capacity cDNA Reverse Transcription Kit, and thus expressed TCRB transcripts were sequenced. TCRdb obtained this table from immuneACCESS and retained in-frame rearrangements with V and J assigned. These tables miss some clones; where compared with another copy, unresolved V genes account for less than half of the shortfall, and the remainder is unexplained. The sample table records 500,000 to 850,000 clones; around 15% of these occur just once. The top ten clonotypes cover roughly 0.04% of the sample. Sequences were obtained from naive CD4+ T cells from blood. The meaning of the sample's cell subset or site label: true naive CD4+ T cells. These receptor sequences come from a man between 18 and 29 years old with type 1 diabetes.

The rearrangement links TRBV29-1 to TRBJ2-5; 11 bases are shared with TRBD1. After removal of 6 bases from V and 7 bases from J, the junction contained 13 bases not matched to a gene. Germline V CDR1 and CDR2: SQVTM, ANQGSEA. The CDR3 is 15 amino acids. The CDR3 sequence is CSVGVGTGGFGTQYF. The CDR3 DNA follows: TGCAGCGTGGGTGTGGGGACAGGGGGTTTCGGGACCCAGTACTTC.

The chain couples TRBV2 to TRBJ2-7, with unresolved D. This CDR3 spans 13 amino acids. Trimming stripped 7 bases from V and 2 bases from J, with 12 bases between. Germline V gene sequence: CDR1 SNHLY, CDR2 FYNNEI. This chain's CDR3 is CASTKEVAYEQYF. The CDR3 DNA follows: TGTGCCAGCACCAAAGAGGTGGCCTACGAGCAGTACTTC.

There are a few counts of this clone. The rearrangement links TRBV29-1 to TRBJ1-1, with D perhaps TRBD1 (5 bases). V was trimmed by 4 bases and J by 2 bases, leaving 14 bases between them. The germline gives CDR1 SQVTM, CDR2 ANQGSEA. The CDR3 length is 14 residues. This chain's CDR3 is CSVAFQGSNTEAFF. The CDR3 coding sequence is TGCAGCGTTGCTTTCCAGGGATCTAACACTGAAGCTTTCTTT.

This chain joins TRBV28 and TRBJ2-4, with D perhaps TRBD1 or TRBD2 (5 bases each). The CDR3 length is 13 residues. V was pared by 9 bases and J by 11 bases, with 20 bases between. CDR1 is MDHEN, CDR2 SYDVKM, per germline. DNA of the CDR3: TGTGCCAGTAAGAGGGGACCTCTCTTTCTTCAGTACTTC. Translation: CASKRGPLFLQYF.

The chain links TRBV29-1 to TRBJ2-5; D ambiguous. The length of the CDR3 is 11 residues. V was trimmed by 6 bases and J by 5 bases, leaving 10 bases between them. CDR1 is SQVTM, CDR2 ANQGSEA, per germline. The CDR3 loop reads CSVGGKETQYF. The CDR3 DNA is TGCAGCGTGGGTGGTAAGGAGACCCAGTACTTC. The full variable domain, in which reference TRBV29-1 and TRBJ2-5 provide the parts outside the CDR3, is SAVISQKPSRDICQRGTSLTIQCQVDSQVTMMFWYRQQPGQSLTLIATANQGSEATYESGFVIDKFPISRPNLTFSTLTVSNMSPEDSSIYLCSVGGKETQYFGPGTRLLVL.

The rearrangement links TRBV15 to TRBJ1-2, with D unresolved. Trimming removed 3 bases at V and 0 bases at J, with 14 bases between. The CDR3 runs 16 residues. The germline gives CDR1 LNHNV, CDR2 YYDKDF (reference sequence). This CDR3 reads CATSSGLDVSNYGYTF. The DNA of the CDR3 is TGTGCCACCAGCAGCGGACTAGACGTATCTAACTATGGCTACACCTTC.

The CDR3 is CASSLEAAGEETQYF. DNA of the CDR3: TGTGCCAGCAGCTTGGAGGCCGCGGGGGAAGAGACCCAGTACTTC. The V gene is TRBV5-6, the J gene TRBJ2-5, with 7 bases aligning to TRBD2. There are 15 residues in the CDR3. CDR1 is SGHDT and CDR2 is YYEEEE in the germline V gene. The J segment lost 3 bases and the V segment lost 0 bases, leaving 5 bases of the junction unmatched.

Only a few counts were recorded for this clone. The chain links TRBV30 to TRBJ1-5; a possible D gene is TRBD1 (5 bases). Germline loops: CDR1 GTSNPN, CDR2 SVGIG (reference sequence). The CDR3 sequence is 13 residues long. The V gene lost 4 bases and the J gene lost 2 bases, with 9 bases spanning the gap. Here the CDR3 reads CAWNTGGNQPQHF. Here the CDR3 DNA reads TGTGCCTGGAATACAGGTGGCAATCAGCCCCAGCATTTT.